This section outlines one TCR beta chain sequence together with its context. The sample comes from a study of blood T cell repertoires in COVID-19. Whole-study context: Sites across the United States, Italy and Spain contributed samples from acute and convalescent COVID-19.

Original analysis: Amplified reference gene primers provided the basis for estimating nucleated cell counts. The data were produced by immunoSEQ multiplex PCR, yet TCRdb's version contains in-frame clones alone and is incomplete. V, J and clone size derive from that table, while D and trimming were established from the DNA sequence. The sample records 150,000 to 200,000 clones, approximately 90% being singletons. Losses at the gene ends were 6 bases for V and 4 bases for J; bases not matched to a gene: 8. Germline CDR1 is SGHAT and CDR2 is FQNNGV. The length of the CDR3 is 14 residues. The chain carries TRBV11-2 and TRBJ1-2, with 7 bases identical to TRBD1. Sequenced material: peripheral blood. The TCR was taken from a man younger than 30 with active or convalescent COVID-19. The CDR3 bases are TGTGCCAGCAGGAAGACGACAGGGACCTATGGCTACACCTTC. Amino acids: CASRKTTGTYGYTF.